This TCR beta chain comes out of a study of breast tumors, draining lymph nodes, adjacent tissues. Overall study findings and caveats: Findings are consistent with lymph node origin and intratumoral expansion of most tumor T cells.

TCRdb re-derived calls from the multiplex PCR reads in MiXCR, one entry per CDR3 protein. The sample records tens of thousands of distinct CDR3 sequences, under 75% being singletons. V was pared by 6 bases and J by 3 bases, with 11 bases of the junction left unmatched. The germline CDR1 and CDR2 sequences are SNHLY and FYNNEI. The CDR3 sequence is 15 residues long. With regard to this clonotype: Its antigen is as yet unknown.

This TCR came from a female donor with breast cancer. Some clones in this sample may be carry-over from other donors' samples. Material: breast tumor tissue. The chain links TRBV2 to TRBJ2-7; 7 nucleotides agree with TRBD2. CDR3 amino acids: CASRGGSGLYYEQYF. DNA of the CDR3: TGTGCCAGCAGGGGGGGGAGCGGGCTCTACTACGAGCAGTACTTC. Together with reference TRBV2 and TRBJ2-7, the CDR3 gives the full variable domain: EPEVTQTPSHQVTQMGQEVILRCVPISNHLYFYWYRQILGQKVEFLVSFYNNEISEKSEIFDDQFSVERPDGSNFTLKIRSTKLEDSAMYFCASRGGSGLYYEQYFGPGTRLTVT.